The T cell receptor (beta chain) under discussion was sequenced for a study of T cell repertoires in cytomegalovirus infection. Study as a whole: Matching HLA type, along with CMV infection, was indicated by public TCR beta signatures.

Study results and caveats: Ex vivo responses were dominated by HLA-C-restricted CMV-specific TCR beta clonotypes. Pooled public TCR beta family frequency picked out CMV carriers with the relevant HLA.

TCRdb passed the reads through MiXCR, listing each CDR3 protein once. The sample has around 490,000 distinct CDR3 sequences; about 26% are singletons. This clonotype was found many times. Antigen: not known. CDR1 and CDR2 from the germline V gene are SGHVS and FQNEAQ. This CDR3 comprises 15 residues. The V end lost 0 bases, the J end lost 3 bases, and 8 bases lay between the germline ends. The specimen sequenced was PBMCs. V is TRBV7-8 and J is TRBJ2-2, with a tentative D call TRBD1 (5 bases). The sequence was collected from a human donor in good health (CMV status not recorded). Some clones in this sample may be carry-over from other donors' samples. CDR3 loop: CASSLALRDTGELFF. Written as DNA, the CDR3 is TGTGCCAGCAGCTTAGCCCTCAGGGACACCGGGGAGCTGTTTTTT.